This TCR beta chain was observed in a study of shared clonotypes between healthy human individuals. About the study: Each donor had three CD4 naive, three CD4 memory, two CD8 naive and one CD8 memory plate.

CDR1 is SGHVS and CDR2 is FNYEAQ in the germline V gene. The CDR3 is 13 residues long. Losses at the gene ends were 6 bases for V and 1 base for J; bases not matched to a gene: 3. An approximately 180 ng quantity of DNA, 30,000 to 35,000 T cell genomes, went into the sorted-subset replicate PCRs. Libraries were prepared by immunoSEQ multiplex PCR; TCRdb keeps only in-frame clonotypes and omits some of them. In the table there are around 2,000,000 clones, approximately 94% of which are singletons. About this clone: Its matching antigen is unknown. The sample carries other DNA sequences with the same CDR3.

Naive CD8 cells lacked CD45RO and underwent positive selection for CCR7, leaving out terminally differentiated effector memory CD45RA+ cells. Recent acute infections and vaccinations were absent in the healthy HIV-negative adult donors. Study-level findings and limits: Researchers found naive subsets generally carried larger estimated richness than memory subsets.

This TCR derives from a man younger than 35 in good health. The chain recombines TRBV7-6 with TRBJ2-7; TRBD1 matches at 7 bases. The sequencing input was naive CD8+ T cells sorted from blood. CDR3 residues: CASSPGQSYEQYF. The CDR3 DNA is TGTGCCAGCAGTCCGGGACAGTCCTACGAGCAGTACTTC.